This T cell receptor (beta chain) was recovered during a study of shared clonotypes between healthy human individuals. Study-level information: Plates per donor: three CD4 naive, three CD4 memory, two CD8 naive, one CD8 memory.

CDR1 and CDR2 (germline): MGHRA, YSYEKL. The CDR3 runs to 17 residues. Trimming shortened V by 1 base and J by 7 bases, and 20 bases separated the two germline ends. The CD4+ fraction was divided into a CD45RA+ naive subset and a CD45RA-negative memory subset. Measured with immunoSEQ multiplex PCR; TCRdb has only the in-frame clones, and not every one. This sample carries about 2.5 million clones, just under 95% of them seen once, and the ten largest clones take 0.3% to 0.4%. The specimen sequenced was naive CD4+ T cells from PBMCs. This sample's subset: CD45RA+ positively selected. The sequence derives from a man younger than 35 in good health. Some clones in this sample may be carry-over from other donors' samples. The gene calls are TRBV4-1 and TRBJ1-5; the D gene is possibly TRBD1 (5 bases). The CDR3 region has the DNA TGCGCCAGCAGCCAAGTTGGCCTGGCCCCAGGGACCCAGCCCCAGCATTTT. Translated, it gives CASSQVGLAPGTQPQHF.